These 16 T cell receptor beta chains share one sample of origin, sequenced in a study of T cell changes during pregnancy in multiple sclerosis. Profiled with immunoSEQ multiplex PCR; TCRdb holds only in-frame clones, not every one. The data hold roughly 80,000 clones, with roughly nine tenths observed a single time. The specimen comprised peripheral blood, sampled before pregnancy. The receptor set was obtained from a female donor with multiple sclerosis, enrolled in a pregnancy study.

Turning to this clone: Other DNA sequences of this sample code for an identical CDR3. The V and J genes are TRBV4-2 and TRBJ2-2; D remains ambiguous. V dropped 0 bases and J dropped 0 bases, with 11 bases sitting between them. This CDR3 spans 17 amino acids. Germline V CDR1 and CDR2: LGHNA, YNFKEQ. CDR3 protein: CASSQDPGGANTGELFF. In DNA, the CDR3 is TGTGCCAGCAGCCAAGATCCCGGCGGAGCGAACACCGGGGAGCTGTTTTTT.

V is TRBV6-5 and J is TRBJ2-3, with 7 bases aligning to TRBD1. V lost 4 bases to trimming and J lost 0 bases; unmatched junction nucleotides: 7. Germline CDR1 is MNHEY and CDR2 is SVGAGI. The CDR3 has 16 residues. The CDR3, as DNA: TGTGCCAGCAGTTCCCAGACAGGGCTAAGCACAGATACGCAGTATTTT. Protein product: CASSSQTGLSTDTQYF.

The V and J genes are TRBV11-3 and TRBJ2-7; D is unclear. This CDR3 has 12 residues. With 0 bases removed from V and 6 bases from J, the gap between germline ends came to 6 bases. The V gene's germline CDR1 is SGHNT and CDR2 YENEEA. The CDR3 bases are TGTGCCAGCAGCTTAGATACGGGCGAGCAGTACTTC. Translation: CASSLDTGEQYF.

CDR3 nucleotide sequence: TGTGCCAGCAGCTTACGGACAGGGGGCCAAGCTTTCTTT. Amino acids: CASSLRTGGQAFF. The chain combines TRBV11-3 with TRBJ1-1; 11 nucleotides align to TRBD1. The germline gives CDR1 SGHNT, CDR2 YENEEA. V trimming: 2 bases; J trimming: 9 bases; junction bases outside the gene matches: 2. The CDR3 runs to 13 residues. The whole variable domain, remainder taken from reference TRBV11-3 and TRBJ1-1, is EAGVVQSPRYKIIEKKQPVAFWCNPISGHNTLYWYLQNLGQGPELLIRYENEEAVDDSQLPKDRFSAERLKGVDSTLKIQPAELGDSAVYLCASSLRTGGQAFFGQGTRLTVV.

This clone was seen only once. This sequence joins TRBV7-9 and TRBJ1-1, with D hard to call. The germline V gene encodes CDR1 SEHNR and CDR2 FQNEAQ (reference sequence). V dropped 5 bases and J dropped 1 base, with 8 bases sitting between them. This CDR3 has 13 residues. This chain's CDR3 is CASSQPGNTEAFF. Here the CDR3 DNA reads TGTGCCAGCAGCCAACCGGGGAACACTGAAGCTTTCTTT.

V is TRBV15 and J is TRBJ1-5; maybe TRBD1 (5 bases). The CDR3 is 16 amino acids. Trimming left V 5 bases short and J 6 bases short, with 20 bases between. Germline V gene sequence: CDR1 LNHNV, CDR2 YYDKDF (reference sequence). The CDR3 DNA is TGTGCCACCAGCTCACATTTGGGAAGGGGAGGTCAGCCCCAGCATTTT. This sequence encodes CATSSHLGRGGQPQHF.

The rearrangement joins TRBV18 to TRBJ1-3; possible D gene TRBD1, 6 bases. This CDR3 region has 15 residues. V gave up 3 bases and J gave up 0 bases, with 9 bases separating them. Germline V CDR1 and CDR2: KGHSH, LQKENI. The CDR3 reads CASSPLDSSGNTIYF. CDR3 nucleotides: TGTGCCAGCTCACCCTTGGACAGCTCTGGAAACACCATATATTTT.

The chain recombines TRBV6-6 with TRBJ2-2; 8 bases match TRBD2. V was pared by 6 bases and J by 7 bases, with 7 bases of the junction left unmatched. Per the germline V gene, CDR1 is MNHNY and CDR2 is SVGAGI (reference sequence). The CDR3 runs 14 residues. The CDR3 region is CASRKREKIGELFF. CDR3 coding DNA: TGTGCCAGCAGAAAGCGGGAGAAGATCGGGGAGCTGTTTTTT.

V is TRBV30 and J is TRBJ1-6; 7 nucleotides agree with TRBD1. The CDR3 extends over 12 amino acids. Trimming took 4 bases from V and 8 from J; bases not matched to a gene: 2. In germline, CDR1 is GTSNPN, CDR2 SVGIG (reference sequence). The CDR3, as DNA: TGTGCCTGGAACGACAGGGATTCACCCCTCCACTTT. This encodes CAWNDRDSPLHF.

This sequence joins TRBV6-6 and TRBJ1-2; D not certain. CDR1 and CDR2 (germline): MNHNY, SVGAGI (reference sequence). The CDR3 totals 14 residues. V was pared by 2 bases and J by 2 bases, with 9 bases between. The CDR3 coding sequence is TGTGCCAGCAGTTACGTCCCCACAAACTATGGCTACACCTTC. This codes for CASSYVPTNYGYTF.

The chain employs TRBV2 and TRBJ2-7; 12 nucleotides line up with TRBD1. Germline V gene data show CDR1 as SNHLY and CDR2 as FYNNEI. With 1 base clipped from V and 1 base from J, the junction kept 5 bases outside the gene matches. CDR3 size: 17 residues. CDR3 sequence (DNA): TGTGCCAGCAGTGAAGGATTGGGACAGGGGGCTTCCTACGAGCAGTACTTC. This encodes CASSEGLGQGASYEQYF.

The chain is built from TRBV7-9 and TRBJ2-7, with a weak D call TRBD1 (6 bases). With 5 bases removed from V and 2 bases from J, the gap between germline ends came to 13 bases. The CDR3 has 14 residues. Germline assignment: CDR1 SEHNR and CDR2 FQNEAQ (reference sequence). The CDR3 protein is CASSRAQGPYEQYF. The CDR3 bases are TGTGCCAGCAGCCGGGCGCAGGGGCCCTACGAGCAGTACTTC.

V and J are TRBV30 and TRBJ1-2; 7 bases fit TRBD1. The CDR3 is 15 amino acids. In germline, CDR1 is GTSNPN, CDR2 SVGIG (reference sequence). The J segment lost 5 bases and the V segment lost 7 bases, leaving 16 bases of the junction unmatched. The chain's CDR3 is CAYSLTGDEGYGYTF. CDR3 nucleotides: TGTGCCTACTCCCTCACAGGGGATGAGGGGTATGGCTACACCTTC. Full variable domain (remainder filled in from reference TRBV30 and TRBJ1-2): SQTIHQWPATLVQPVGSPLSLECTVEGTSNPNLYWYRQAAGRGLQLLFYSVGIGQISSEVPQNLSASRPQDRQFILSSKKLLLSDSGFYLCAYSLTGDEGYGYTFGSGTRLTVV.

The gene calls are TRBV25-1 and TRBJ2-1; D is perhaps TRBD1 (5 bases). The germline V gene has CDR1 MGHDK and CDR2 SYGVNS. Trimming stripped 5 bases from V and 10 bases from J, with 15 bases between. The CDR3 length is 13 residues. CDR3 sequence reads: CASSHPLGVEQFF. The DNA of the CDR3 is TGTGCCAGCAGTCACCCTCTAGGGGTCGAGCAGTTCTTC.

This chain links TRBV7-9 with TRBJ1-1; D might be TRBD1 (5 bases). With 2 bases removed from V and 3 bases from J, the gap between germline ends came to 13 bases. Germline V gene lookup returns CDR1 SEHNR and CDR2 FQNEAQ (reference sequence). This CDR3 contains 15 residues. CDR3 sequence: CASSLLLRGDTEAFF. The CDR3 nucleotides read TGTGCCAGCAGCTTACTGCTACGGGGGGACACTGAAGCTTTCTTT.

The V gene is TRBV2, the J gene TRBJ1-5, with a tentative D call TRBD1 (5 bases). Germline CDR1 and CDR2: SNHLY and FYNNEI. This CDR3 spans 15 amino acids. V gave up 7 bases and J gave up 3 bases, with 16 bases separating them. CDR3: CASMKMGHPNQPQHF. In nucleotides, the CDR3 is TGTGCCAGCATGAAAATGGGGCACCCCAATCAGCCCCAGCATTTT.